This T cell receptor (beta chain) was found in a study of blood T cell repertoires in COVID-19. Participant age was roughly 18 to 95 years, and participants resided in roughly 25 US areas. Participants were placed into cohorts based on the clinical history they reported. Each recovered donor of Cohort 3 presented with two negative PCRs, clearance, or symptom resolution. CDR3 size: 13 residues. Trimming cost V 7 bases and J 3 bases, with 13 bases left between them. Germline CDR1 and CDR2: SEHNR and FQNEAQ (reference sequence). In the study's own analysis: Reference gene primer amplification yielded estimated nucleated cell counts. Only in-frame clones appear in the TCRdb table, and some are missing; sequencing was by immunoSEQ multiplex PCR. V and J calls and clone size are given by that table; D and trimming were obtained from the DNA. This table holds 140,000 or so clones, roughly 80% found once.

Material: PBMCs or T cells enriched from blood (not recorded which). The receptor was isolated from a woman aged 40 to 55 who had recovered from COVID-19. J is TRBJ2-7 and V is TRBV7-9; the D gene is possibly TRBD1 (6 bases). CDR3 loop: CASTEQGRYEQYF. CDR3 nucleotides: TGTGCCAGCACCGAACAGGGTCGCTACGAGCAGTACTTC.